These 3 T cell receptor beta chains came from one sample sequenced in a study of blood T cell repertoires in COVID-19. Using immunoSEQ multiplex PCR, the repertoire was profiled, and TCRdb retains in-frame clones only, with some absent. This table has about 120,000 clones, less than 85% appearing once. What was sequenced was peripheral blood. Receptors were obtained from a man aged 30-40 years with acute or convalescent COVID-19.

The chain joins TRBV9 to TRBJ1-5; D remains ambiguous. The CDR3 totals 14 residues. Germline CDR1 is SGDLS and CDR2 is YYNGEE. V was trimmed by 0 bases and J by 5 bases, leaving 9 bases between them. The CDR3 DNA is TGTGCCAGCAGCGTAGGCCAGGAACATCAGCCCCAGCATTTT. Translation gives CASSVGQEHQPQHF.

The chain joins TRBV27 to TRBJ1-6; D uncertain. V gave up 6 bases and J gave up 9 bases, with 9 bases separating them. The CDR3 has 12 amino acids. The germline CDR1 and CDR2 sequences are MNHEY and SMNVEV (reference sequence). The CDR3 nucleotides read TGTGCCAGCAGCCCTCCGGGTTCACCCCTCCACTTT. Protein sequence: CASSPPGSPLHF.

The chain combines TRBV3-1 (or the pseudogene TRBV3-2) with TRBJ2-2; perhaps TRBD1 as D (5 bases). The CDR3 runs to 12 residues. CDR1 is LGHDT and CDR2 is YNNKEL in the germline V gene (reference sequence). Trimming shortened V by 4 bases and J by 7 bases, and 7 bases separated the two germline ends. The CDR3 DNA is TGTGCCAGCAGCCTACAGGACGGGGAGCTGTTTTTT. As protein: CASSLQDGELFF.